The 30 T cell receptor beta chains listed next were all sequenced from one sample in a study of neurological immune-mediated disorders. TCRdb itself ran the 5' RACE reads through MiXCR, one entry per CDR3 protein. The sample carries 20,000 to 30,000 distinct CDR3 sequences, 13% recorded once. Specimen: PBMCs. These receptors were obtained from a woman in her sixties or seventies with HTLV-1-associated myelopathy (HAM/TSP).

This clonotype was detected many times. The chain has TRBV7-9 and TRBJ2-3, with 11 nucleotides matching TRBD2. With V trimmed by 8 bases and J by 8 bases, 6 bases remained unmatched. The CDR3 consists of 13 residues. The germline CDR1 and CDR2 sequences are SEHNR and FQNEAQ (reference sequence). The CDR3 here is CASRLAGGFTQYF. The CDR3 DNA follows: TGTGCCAGCCGTCTAGCGGGAGGTTTTACGCAGTATTTT.

On this clonotype: This may arise from a read error, as a much more abundant clone is one base away. V and J are TRBV20-1 and TRBJ2-1; no definite D call. CDR1 and CDR2 from the germline V gene are DFQATT and SNEGSKA (reference sequence). With 6 bases removed from V and 2 bases from J, the gap between germline ends came to 14 bases. The CDR3 runs 14 residues. The CDR3 reads CSAPRQSTYNEQFF. In DNA form, the CDR3 reads TGCAGTGCCCCGCGCCAGTCCACCTACAATGAGCAGTTCTTC.

The count of this clonotype is one. The chain recombines TRBV20-1 with TRBJ2-3, with TRBD2 matching 7 bases. Germline assignment: CDR1 DFQATT and CDR2 SNEGSKA (reference sequence). The CDR3 has 14 amino acids. The ends lost 4 bases at V and 0 bases at J; junction bases unmatched: 4. The CDR3 nucleotides are TGCAGTGCTATCGATAGCGGGAGCACAGATACGCAGTATTTT. Translated, it gives CSAIDSGSTDTQYF.

There are many counts of this clonotype. V gene TRBV6-5 combines with J gene TRBJ2-3; 9 bases agree with TRBD2. This CDR3 contains 15 residues. Unmatched junction bases numbered 10, after V lost 9 bases and J lost 3 bases. The germline V gene has CDR1 MNHEY and CDR2 SVGAGI. The CDR3 here is CASKPAGGWTDTQYF. The CDR3 DNA sequence: TGTGCCAGTAAGCCAGCGGGGGGCTGGACAGATACGCAGTATTTT.

This clonotype was picked up many times. The gene calls are TRBV3-1 and TRBJ1-2; TRBD1 might be the D (5 bases). The CDR3 totals 15 residues. V dropped 1 base and J dropped 8 bases, with 17 bases sitting between them. CDR1 and CDR2 (germline): LGHDT, YNNKEL (reference sequence). The CDR3, as DNA: TGTGCCAGCAGCCAAGTTGCAGGGTCCGGGCGCGGCTACACCTTC. Protein: CASSQVAGSGRGYTF.

This chain joins TRBV14 and TRBJ1-3; unclear D gene. Germline values: CDR1 SGHDN, CDR2 FVKESK. This CDR3 spans 14 amino acids. Trimming took 4 bases from V and 4 from J, leaving 11 bases between them. CDR3 bases: TGTGCCAGCAGCCCCCTAGGCCCGGGAAACACCATATATTTT. Translated, it gives CASSPLGPGNTIYF.

This clonotype was counted at least ten times. The rearrangement uses TRBV5-1 and TRBJ1-4; D call uncertain. The V end lost 0 bases, the J end lost 4 bases, and 10 bases lay between the germline ends. CDR1 SGHRS and CDR2 YFSETQ come from the germline V gene. The CDR3 runs to 15 residues. The CDR3 region has the DNA TGCGCCAGCAGCTTGGTAACGGCCAGTAATGAAAAACTGTTTTTT. Translated, it gives CASSLVTASNEKLFF.

This clonotype appeared many times. The chain employs TRBV25-1 and TRBJ2-7; TRBD2 might be the D (10 bases). Trimming took off 7 bases at V and 6 bases at J, with 31 bases between the two ends. In germline, CDR1 is MGHDK, CDR2 SYGVNS. This CDR3 contains 18 residues. The CDR3 protein is CASTSGGGTGNFPREQYF. The CDR3 DNA sequence: TGTGCCAGCACTAGCGGGGGAGGGACAGGGAATTTTCCCCGCGAGCAGTACTTC.

This clonotype was found many times. The chain uses TRBV12-3 or TRBV12-4 and TRBJ2-3; 12 bases line up with TRBD2. V was pared by 6 bases and J by 2 bases, with 6 bases of the junction left unmatched. CDR3 length: 16 amino acids. CDR3: CASRPGLAGITDTQYF. The CDR3 DNA sequence: TGTGCCAGCAGACCAGGACTAGCGGGAATCACAGATACGCAGTATTTT.

This chain links TRBV9 with TRBJ1-4; D may be TRBD1 (6 bases). Germline CDR1 reads SGDLS; CDR2 reads YYNGEE. Trimming cost V 4 bases and J 0 bases, with 10 bases left between them. The CDR3 is 15 residues long. CDR3 DNA: TGTGCCAGCAGCCCAGGGGTTACAACTAATGAAAAACTGTTTTTT. It yields the protein CASSPGVTTNEKLFF.

In this sample, this clonotype turned up many times. The chain uses TRBV28 and TRBJ1-1; a possible D gene is TRBD1 (5 bases). Trimming pared 8 bases from V and 3 bases from J, leaving 16 bases between. CDR3 length equals 14 residues. Germline V lookup: CDR1 MDHEN, CDR2 SYDVKM. The CDR3 sequence is CASSSLGDDTEAFF. CDR3 in DNA: TGTGCCAGCTCCTCCCTCGGGGACGACACTGAAGCTTTCTTT.

This chain uses TRBV20-1 with TRBJ2-3, with D perhaps matching TRBD1 (6 bases). Looked up from germline, CDR1 is DFQATT and CDR2 is SNEGSKA (reference sequence). Deletions cut 5 bases from V and 3 bases from J, with 12 bases between. The CDR3 covers 13 residues. CDR3 protein: CSAPVQGTDTQYF. The CDR3 DNA reads TGCAGTGCTCCTGTACAGGGAACAGATACGCAGTATTTT.

Concerning this clonotype itself: A read error is possible here, since a much larger clone lies one base away. The chain recombines TRBV29-1 with TRBJ2-7, with D perhaps being TRBD1 or TRBD2 (5 bases each). From germline, CDR1 is SQVTM and CDR2 ANQGSEA. The CDR3 sequence is 14 residues long. The CDR3 sequence is CIVEEDGTRNKQYF. In DNA, the CDR3 is TGCATCGTTGAAGAGGACGGGACGAGGAATAAGCAGTACTTC.

The V and J genes are TRBV5-1 and TRBJ1-1; D unclear. The CDR3 length is 15 residues. Deletions cut 3 bases from V and 8 bases from J, with 20 bases between. The germline V gene has CDR1 SGHRS and CDR2 YFSETQ. CDR3 nucleotides: TGCGCCAGCAGCTACTTAGGGAGGACGGTGGAAGAAGCTTTCTTT. This translates into CASSYLGRTVEEAFF.

By sample share, this clonotype is medium-sized. The chain links TRBV5-1 to TRBJ1-2; D call uncertain. V was trimmed by 1 base and J by 3 bases, leaving 7 bases between them. The CDR3 covers 13 residues. The germline CDR1 and CDR2 sequences are SGHRS and YFSETQ. DNA of the CDR3: TGCGCCAGCAGCTTGAGTCAGGACTATGGCTACACCTTC. As protein: CASSLSQDYGYTF.

This clonotype turned up a few times. This chain joins TRBV5-1 and TRBJ2-7; 7 bases are a match to TRBD1. The CDR3 is 13 residues long. The J segment lost 1 base and the V segment lost 6 bases, leaving 4 bases of the junction unmatched. Germline V gene data show CDR1 as SGHRS and CDR2 as YFSETQ. CDR3 coding DNA: TGCGCCAGCACAGAGGACAGGTCCTACGAGCAGTACTTC. This codes for CASTEDRSYEQYF.

This clonotype was counted at least ten times. The chain recombines TRBV24-1 with TRBJ1-5; 9 bases map to TRBD1. V dropped 7 bases and J dropped 4; count of bases not matched to a gene: 7. Looked up from germline, CDR1 is KGHDR and CDR2 is SFDVKD. The CDR3 spans 15 residues. CDR3 sequence reads: CATRPDRGGNQPQHF. The CDR3 coding sequence is TGTGCCACCAGACCTGACAGGGGGGGAAATCAGCCCCAGCATTTT.

This sequence joins TRBV5-4 and TRBJ2-3, with 10 bases lining up with TRBD2. V lost 4 bases, J lost 2 bases, and 1 base stayed unmatched. Germline V gene data show CDR1 as SGHNT and CDR2 as YYREEE (reference sequence). This CDR3 has 14 amino acids. This CDR3 is CASSLAGVTDTQYF. The CDR3 DNA sequence: TGTGCCAGCAGCCTAGCGGGGGTCACAGATACGCAGTATTTT.

Many counts were recorded for this clonotype. The CDR3 spells CASSLAGTWDTQYF. As DNA, the CDR3 is TGCGCCAGCAGCTTGGCGGGTACGTGGGATACGCAGTATTTT. The V gene is TRBV5-1, the J gene TRBJ2-3, with D uncertain. The CDR3 spans 14 residues. Germline values: CDR1 SGHRS, CDR2 YFSETQ. V lost 0 bases and J lost 6, with 11 bases in between.

This clonotype was found many times. The chain is built from TRBV5-4 and TRBJ2-7, with 9 bases that match TRBD2. The CDR3 contains 15 residues. Germline trimming cut 4 bases from V and 2 bases from J; bases unmatched to any gene: 7. Per germline, CDR1 SGHNT and CDR2 YYREEE (reference sequence). CDR3 DNA sequence: TGTGCCAGCAGCCCCAATAGCGGGAGTACCTACGAGCAGTACTTC. It is translated as CASSPNSGSTYEQYF.

This clonotype has a handful of counts. This CDR3 reads CASSQITVRSYEQYF. The CDR3 DNA is TGCGCCAGCAGCCAAATAACAGTTCGCTCCTACGAGCAGTACTTC. The chain has TRBV4-1 and TRBJ2-7; D is unclear. The CDR3 runs 15 residues. CDR1 is MGHRA and CDR2 is YSYEKL in the germline V gene. Between the trimmed V and J ends, which lost 2 bases and 0 bases, there was a span of 11 bases.

By its share, this clonotype is medium-sized. The chain combines TRBV5-6 with TRBJ2-5, with 8 positions matching TRBD1. This CDR3 comprises 14 residues. The V and J ends lost 4 bases and 5 bases, in that order; junction bases with no gene match: 7. Per germline, CDR1 SGHDT and CDR2 YYEEEE. This chain's CDR3 is CASSPRGHGETQYF. CDR3 nucleotide sequence: TGTGCCAGCAGCCCCAGGGGGCACGGGGAGACCCAGTACTTC.

This clonotype was seen many times. The J gene is TRBJ2-3, the V gene TRBV5-1; D ambiguous. The germline V and J ends were trimmed by 2 bases and 2 bases, with 9 bases remaining between them. The CDR3 is made up of 14 amino acids. Germline V gene lookup returns CDR1 SGHRS and CDR2 YFSETQ. DNA of the CDR3: TGCGCCAGCAGCTTAGAAAGACCCACAGATACGCAGTATTTT. Translation: CASSLERPTDTQYF.

This clonotype was seen at least ten times. The V call is TRBV9, the J call TRBJ2-3; TRBD2 aligns across 7 bases. The ends lost 0 bases at V and 0 bases at J; junction bases unmatched: 1. This CDR3 is built from 15 residues. The V gene's germline CDR1 is SGDLS and CDR2 YYNGEE. Here the CDR3 DNA reads TGTGCCAGCAGCGTAGCTAGCGGTAGCACAGATACGCAGTATTTT. Translated, it gives CASSVASGSTDTQYF.

This clonotype came up many times. The V gene is TRBV20-1, the J gene TRBJ1-5, with D possibly matching TRBD1 (5 bases). CDR3 length equals 15 residues. V lost 2 bases, J lost 1 base, and 12 bases lay in between. CDR1 and CDR2 (germline): DFQATT, SNEGSKA (reference sequence). DNA for the CDR3: TGCAGTGCTAGACCCCCCGGGGGGAGCAATCAGCCCCAGCATTTT. This sequence encodes CSARPPGGSNQPQHF.

This clonotype came up many times. The V and J genes are TRBV15 and TRBJ1-5; D gene uncertain. Germline CDR1 LNHNV, CDR2 YYDKDF (reference sequence). There are 14 residues in the CDR3. The V end lost 1 base, the J end lost 4 bases, and 8 bases lay between the germline ends. CDR3 residues: CATSRALSNQPQHF. In DNA, the CDR3 is TGTGCCACCAGCAGAGCATTGTCTAATCAGCCCCAGCATTTT.

This clonotype appeared many times. V usage is TRBV7-2 and J usage is TRBJ2-7, with 9 bases fitting TRBD2. This CDR3 is built from 15 residues. V lost 1 base, J lost 7 bases, and 8 bases stayed unmatched. Germline V CDR1 and CDR2: SGHTA, FQGNSA. CDR3 nucleotide sequence: TGTGCCAGCAGCTTAGTTAGCGGGAGCCCTGGGGAGCAGTACTTC. This codes for CASSLVSGSPGEQYF.

The genes are TRBV20-1 and TRBJ1-3; D is uncertain. Germline CDR1 reads DFQATT; CDR2 reads SNEGSKA (reference sequence). Between the trimmed V and J ends, which lost 6 bases and 3 bases, there was a span of 15 bases. The CDR3 runs 14 residues. The CDR3 here is CSAGRGGYGNTIYF. CDR3 nucleotides: TGCAGTGCCGGTCGAGGAGGATATGGAAACACCATATATTTT.

This clonotype was recorded many times. This chain joins TRBV9 and TRBJ2-6; 7 nucleotides match TRBD2. CDR1 and CDR2 (germline): SGDLS, YYNGEE. The CDR3 contains 17 residues. With V trimmed by 8 bases and J by 0 bases, 11 bases remained unmatched. This chain's CDR3 is CASGEGRLLSGANVLTF. CDR3 sequence (DNA): TGTGCCAGTGGGGAGGGACGGCTACTCTCTGGGGCCAACGTCCTGACTTTC.

This clonotype appeared many times. This chain joins TRBV24-1 and TRBJ2-7; 7 bases agree with TRBD2. Trimming at V came to 2 bases and at J to 0 bases, leaving 3 bases not matched to a gene. The CDR3 has 15 amino acids. The germline gives CDR1 KGHDR, CDR2 SFDVKD. The CDR3 DNA reads as TGTGCCACCAGTGATTCAAGGACTAGCTCCTACGAGCAGTACTTC. Its translation: CATSDSRTSSYEQYF.